The TCR beta chain described here comes from a study of cytomegalovirus exposure and HLA in healthy donors. Measured with immunoSEQ multiplex PCR; TCRdb has only the in-frame clones, and not every one. Of around 130,000 clones detected, roughly nine tenths appear once; the ten largest clones hold around 3.1%. Findings of the study overall: There were three CMV-associated chains whose specificity for CMV antigens was confirmed in vitro.

This clone was picked up one time. Its antigen is still unknown. This TCR was recovered from a man aged 25-40 years in good health and CMV-seronegative. The sample consisted of PBMCs.

Here the CDR3 DNA reads TGTGCCAGCAGTAGGGGAACAGGACACATCACAACCGGGGAGCTGTTTTTT. Its protein is CASSRGTGHITTGELFF. The chain recombines TRBV25-1 with TRBJ2-2; D possibly corresponds to TRBD1 (5 bases). Trimming removed 5 bases from V and 5 bases from J, with 21 bases in between. Germline CDR1 MGHDK, CDR2 SYGVNS. The CDR3 contains 17 residues. Filled out from reference TRBV25-1 and TRBJ2-2, the complete variable domain reads EADIYQTPRYLVIGTGKKITLECSQTMGHDKMYWYQQDPGMELHLIHYSYGVNSTEKGDLSSESTVSRIRTEHFPLTLESARPSHTSQYLCASSRGTGHITTGELFFGEGSRLTVL.